The rows below give T cell receptor beta chains drawn from one sample of a study of beta chain features in type 1 diabetes. The assay was immunoSEQ multiplex PCR, and TCRdb's table has in-frame clones only and misses some. The sample has around 450,000 clones; more than 9.5% are singletons. Material for sequencing was naive CD4+ T cells from blood. These receptors were taken from a woman aged 18-30 years in good health. CDR3s include the opening cysteine and the closing phenylalanine or tryptophan. D genes are given only for firm matches. Clone size appears in some rows only: once, few, many, or a class for an expanded clone.

clone_size: .; cdr3_length: 11; j_call: TRBJ2-1; d_call: .; v_call: TRBV7-9; cdr3_nt: TGTGCCAGCTCCCGGACAAGTGAGCAGTTCTTC; cdr3_aa: CASSRTSEQFF
clone_size: few; cdr3_length: 13; j_call: TRBJ2-7; d_call: .; v_call: TRBV7-9; cdr3_nt: TGTGCCAGCAGCCTTCAGGCCCCCTACGAGCAGTACTTC; cdr3_aa: CASSLQAPYEQYF
clone_size: .; cdr3_length: 14; j_call: TRBJ2-3; d_call: .; v_call: TRBV7-2; cdr3_nt: TGTGCCAGCAGCTCGGAGTATAGCACAGATACGCAGTATTTT; cdr3_aa: CASSSEYSTDTQYF
clone_size: .; cdr3_length: 16; j_call: TRBJ2-5; d_call: .; v_call: TRBV9; cdr3_nt: TGTGCCAGCAGCGCGACAGGGTTTGGGGGGCAAGAGACCCAGTACTTC; cdr3_aa: CASSATGFGGQETQYF
clone_size: .; cdr3_length: 15; j_call: TRBJ1-1; d_call: TRBD1; v_call: TRBV7-2; cdr3_nt: TGTGCCAGCAGCTTAACCGGGACAGGGAACACTGAAGCTTTCTTT; cdr3_aa: CASSLTGTGNTEAFF
clone_size: .; cdr3_length: 16; j_call: TRBJ2-3; d_call: .; v_call: TRBV4-2; cdr3_nt: TGTGCCAGCAGCCAAGAAAGGGGGACCAGCACAGATACGCAGTATTTT; cdr3_aa: CASSQERGTSTDTQYF
clone_size: .; cdr3_length: 14; j_call: TRBJ2-7; d_call: TRBD1; v_call: TRBV7-7; cdr3_nt: TGTGCTAGCAGTCAGGGACAGGGTGTCTACGAGCAGTACTTC; cdr3_aa: CASSQGQGVYEQYF
clone_size: few; cdr3_length: 12; j_call: TRBJ2-4; d_call: TRBD1; v_call: TRBV30; cdr3_nt: TGTGCCTGGAGTAGAATGGACAGGGACCAGTACTTC; cdr3_aa: CAWSRMDRDQYF
clone_size: .; cdr3_length: 15; j_call: TRBJ2-3; d_call: .; v_call: TRBV5-1; cdr3_nt: TGCGCCAGCAGCCCGGGAACAGGGTCAGCAGATACGCAGTATTTT; cdr3_aa: CASSPGTGSADTQYF
clone_size: .; cdr3_length: 11; j_call: TRBJ1-6; d_call: .; v_call: TRBV20-1; cdr3_nt: TGCAGTGCTGCGCCGAGACTACCCCTCCACTTT; cdr3_aa: CSAAPRLPLHF
clone_size: .; cdr3_length: 16; j_call: TRBJ2-3; d_call: TRBD1; v_call: TRBV30; cdr3_nt: TGTGCCTGGAGTGGGAACAGGGGGCGCCTCACAGATACGCAGTATTTT; cdr3_aa: CAWSGNRGRLTDTQYF
clone_size: few; cdr3_length: 15; j_call: TRBJ2-1; d_call: TRBD1; v_call: TRBV4-2; cdr3_nt: TGTGCCAGCAGCCAAGGACAGGGCCCCTACAATGAGCAGTTCTTC; cdr3_aa: CASSQGQGPYNEQFF
clone_size: .; cdr3_length: 15; j_call: TRBJ1-5; d_call: TRBD1; v_call: TRBV6-5; cdr3_nt: TGTGCCAGCAGGGACAGGGGGCGAAGCAATCAGCCCCAGCATTTT; cdr3_aa: CASRDRGRSNQPQHF
clone_size: .; cdr3_length: 14; j_call: TRBJ2-3; d_call: .; v_call: TRBV29-1; cdr3_nt: TGCAGCGTTGAAGGCACGTTTAGCACAGATACGCAGTATTTT; cdr3_aa: CSVEGTFSTDTQYF
clone_size: .; cdr3_length: 14; j_call: TRBJ2-1; d_call: TRBD1; v_call: TRBV7-3; cdr3_nt: TGTGCCAGCAGCGAAAGACAGGGTTCCAATGAGCAGTTCTTC; cdr3_aa: CASSERQGSNEQFF
clone_size: few; cdr3_length: 13; j_call: TRBJ2-4; d_call: TRBD1; v_call: TRBV7-9; cdr3_nt: TGTGCCAGCAGCTACGCAGGGGGCGACATTCAGTACTTC; cdr3_aa: CASSYAGGDIQYF
clone_size: .; cdr3_length: 12; j_call: TRBJ2-5; d_call: .; v_call: TRBV6-6; cdr3_nt: TGTGCCAGCAGTTTCAACTCCGAGACCCAGTACTTC; cdr3_aa: CASSFNSETQYF
clone_size: few; cdr3_length: 13; j_call: TRBJ1-3; d_call: .; v_call: TRBV19; cdr3_nt: TGTGCCAGTAGTATTTCGTCTGGAAACACCATATATTTT; cdr3_aa: CASSISSGNTIYF
clone_size: few; cdr3_length: 14; j_call: TRBJ1-2; d_call: .; v_call: TRBV4-1; cdr3_nt: TGCGCCAGCAGCCAAGAGTCCAATAGGGCAGGCTACACCTTC; cdr3_aa: CASSQESNRAGYTF
clone_size: .; cdr3_length: 16; j_call: TRBJ2-1; d_call: TRBD2; v_call: TRBV14; cdr3_nt: TGTGCCAGCAGCGGACTAGCTCCCCGCTCCTACAATGAGCAGTTCTTC; cdr3_aa: CASSGLAPRSYNEQFF